This entry is about one TCR beta chain. Antigen: not known. The data belong to a study of cytomegalovirus exposure and HLA in healthy donors. Study observations and caveats: Most CMV-associated TCR beta chains were later found to appear HLA-restricted. Confirmation was obtained in vitro that a few CMV-associated chains are specific for CMV antigens. In all likelihood, a cluster of highly shared sequence variants was a sequencing artifact. A later analysis showed HLA-associated TCR beta chains outstripping equally common others in clonal expansion.

The PCR ran on 60 Vbeta and 13 Jbeta primers. TCRdb's table, derived via immunoSEQ multiplex PCR, lists solely in-frame clones and lacks some. The data hold over 25,000 clones, with about 64% observed a single time. The V gene lost 7 bases and the J gene lost 7 bases, with 23 bases spanning the gap. Germline V gene data show CDR1 as GTSNPN and CDR2 as SVGIG (reference sequence). This CDR3 spans 14 amino acids. The specimen sequenced was PBMCs. The genes are TRBV30 and TRBJ2-7; possible D gene TRBD2, 6 bases. This TCR was sampled from a male donor in good health and CMV-seropositive. The CDR3 sequence: CAFRVQRVYQEQYF. CDR3 DNA sequence: TGTGCCTTCCGGGTCCAGCGGGTCTATCAGGAGCAGTACTTC.